The sequence of this TCR beta chain was determined in a study of regulatory T cells in long-lasting Graves disease. From germline, CDR1 is MNHNS and CDR2 SASEGT. The CDR3 loop spans 13 amino acids. J gave up 8 bases and V 8 bases, and 11 bases lay outside the gene matches. The sample's time point: persistent/refractory GD, antithyroid drugs over 5 years with positive TRAb. The authors made the TCR library using RNA they extracted from PBMCs. Building the TCR beta libraries relied on iRepertoire HTBI primers, and CDR3 regions underwent Arm-PCR. Each CDR3 protein gets one entry after TCRdb re-called the multiplex PCR reads with MiXCR. The data contain approximately 400,000 distinct CDR3 sequences, around 20% of them singletons. In its sample, this clonotype was seen a few times. Its antigen is unknown. Study findings and constraints: There was favoring of TRBV28, TRBJ1-2 and TRBJ2-5 in persistent disease.

The source is a female donor with Graves disease. The source material was peripheral blood mononuclear cells (PBMCs), sampled when the disease was refractory, from a patient treated with antithyroid drugs. The chain is built from TRBV6-1 and TRBJ2-7; 8 bases are a match to TRBD2. The CDR3 here is CASREYTSGKQYF. The CDR3 DNA sequence: TGTGCCAGCCGAGAGTATACTAGCGGCAAGCAGTACTTC.